This record looks at one TCR beta chain sequence and its context. The data are from a study of identical twins. Donors uniformly comprised healthy Caucasians. A universal primer site was created by template switching, with the cDNA bearing unique molecular identifiers. From the 5' RACE reads, TCRdb called clonotypes with MiXCR, one entry per CDR3 protein. The sample has about 660,000 distinct CDR3 sequences, less than 10% seen once. V was clipped by 3 bases and J by 2 bases; unmatched bases: 4. The CDR3 extends over 15 amino acids. Germline CDR1 reads KGHDR; CDR2 reads SFDVKD. This sample was shared with a second study, whose subject was yellow fever vaccine responses in identical twins.

The sequence derives from a woman aged 18-35 years in good health. This rearrangement joins TRBV24-1 to TRBJ2-5, with 8 bases aligning to TRBD1. The sequencing sample was made of PBMCs. CDR3 coding DNA: TGTGCCACCAGTGATGGAGGACAGGGACAAGAGACCCAGTACTTC. It translates to CATSDGGQGQETQYF.